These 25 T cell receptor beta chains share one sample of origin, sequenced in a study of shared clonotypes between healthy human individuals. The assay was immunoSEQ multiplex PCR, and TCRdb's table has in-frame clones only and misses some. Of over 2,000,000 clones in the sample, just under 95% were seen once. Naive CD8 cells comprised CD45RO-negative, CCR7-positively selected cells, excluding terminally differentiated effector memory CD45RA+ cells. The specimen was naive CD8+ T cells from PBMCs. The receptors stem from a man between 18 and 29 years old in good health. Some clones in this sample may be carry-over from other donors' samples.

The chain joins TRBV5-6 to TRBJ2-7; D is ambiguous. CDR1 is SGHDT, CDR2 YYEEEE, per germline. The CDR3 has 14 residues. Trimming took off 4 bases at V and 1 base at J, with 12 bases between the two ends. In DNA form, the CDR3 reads TGTGCCAGCAGCGCCGCCCCCCTTTCCTACGAGCAGTACTTC. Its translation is CASSAAPLSYEQYF.

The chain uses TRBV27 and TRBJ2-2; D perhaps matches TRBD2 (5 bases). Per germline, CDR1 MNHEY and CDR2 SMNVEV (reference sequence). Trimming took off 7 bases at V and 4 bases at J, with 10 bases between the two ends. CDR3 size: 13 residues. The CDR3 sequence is CASKRAGTGELFF. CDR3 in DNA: TGTGCCAGCAAGAGGGCGGGCACCGGGGAGCTGTTTTTT.

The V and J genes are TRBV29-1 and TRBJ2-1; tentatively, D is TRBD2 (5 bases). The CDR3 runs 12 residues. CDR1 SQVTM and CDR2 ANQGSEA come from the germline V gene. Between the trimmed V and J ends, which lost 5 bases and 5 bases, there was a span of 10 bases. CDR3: CSVLRANNEQFF. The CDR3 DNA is TGCAGCGTTTTGCGGGCCAACAATGAGCAGTTCTTC.

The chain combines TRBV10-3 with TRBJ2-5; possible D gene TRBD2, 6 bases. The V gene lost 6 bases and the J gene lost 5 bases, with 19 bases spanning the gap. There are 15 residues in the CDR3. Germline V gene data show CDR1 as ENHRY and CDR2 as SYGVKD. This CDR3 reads CAIRQTSEMVETQYF. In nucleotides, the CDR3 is TGTGCCATCAGGCAGACTAGTGAGATGGTGGAGACCCAGTACTTC.

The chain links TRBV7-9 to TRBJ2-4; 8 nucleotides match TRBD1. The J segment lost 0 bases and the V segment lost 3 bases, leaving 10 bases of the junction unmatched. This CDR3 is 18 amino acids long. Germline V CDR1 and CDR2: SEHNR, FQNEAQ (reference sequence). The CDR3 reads CASSFGQGSGEAKNIQYF. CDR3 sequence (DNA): TGTGCCAGCAGCTTTGGACAGGGTTCGGGAGAAGCCAAAAACATTCAGTACTTC.

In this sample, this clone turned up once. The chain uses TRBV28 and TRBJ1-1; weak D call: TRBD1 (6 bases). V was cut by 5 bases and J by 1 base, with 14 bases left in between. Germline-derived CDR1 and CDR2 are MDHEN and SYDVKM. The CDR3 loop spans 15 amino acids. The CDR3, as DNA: TGTGCCAGCAGTGTACAGGGAAAACAGAACACTGAAGCTTTCTTT. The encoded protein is CASSVQGKQNTEAFF.

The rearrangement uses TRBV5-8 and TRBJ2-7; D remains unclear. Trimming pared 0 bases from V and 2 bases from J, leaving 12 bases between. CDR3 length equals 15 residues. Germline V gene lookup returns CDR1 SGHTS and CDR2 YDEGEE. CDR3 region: CASSLERHPTYEQYF. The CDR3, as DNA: TGTGCCAGCAGCTTGGAACGGCATCCTACCTACGAGCAGTACTTC.

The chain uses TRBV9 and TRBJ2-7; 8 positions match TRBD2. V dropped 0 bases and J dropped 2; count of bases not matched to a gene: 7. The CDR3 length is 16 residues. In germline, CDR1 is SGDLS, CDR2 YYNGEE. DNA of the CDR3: TGTGCCAGCAGCGTAGCGGGGGGGACACTGCCCTACGAGCAGTACTTC. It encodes CASSVAGGTLPYEQYF.

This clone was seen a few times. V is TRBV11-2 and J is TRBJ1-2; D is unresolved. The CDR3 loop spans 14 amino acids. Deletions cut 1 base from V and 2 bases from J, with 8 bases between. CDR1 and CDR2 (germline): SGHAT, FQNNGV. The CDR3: CASSLAAENYGYTF. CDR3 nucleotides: TGTGCCAGCAGCTTAGCTGCTGAGAACTATGGCTACACCTTC.

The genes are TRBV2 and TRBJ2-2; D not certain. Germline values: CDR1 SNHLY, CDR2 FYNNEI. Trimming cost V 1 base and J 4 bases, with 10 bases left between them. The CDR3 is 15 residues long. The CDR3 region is CASSEVWGVTGELFF. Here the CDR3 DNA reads TGTGCCAGCAGTGAAGTCTGGGGTGTCACCGGGGAGCTGTTTTTT.

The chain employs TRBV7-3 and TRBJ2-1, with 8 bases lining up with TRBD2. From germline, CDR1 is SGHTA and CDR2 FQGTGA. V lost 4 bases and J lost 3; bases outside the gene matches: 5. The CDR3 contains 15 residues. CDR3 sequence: CASSYGTSLYNEQFF. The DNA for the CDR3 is TGTGCCAGCAGCTACGGGACTAGTCTCTACAATGAGCAGTTCTTC.

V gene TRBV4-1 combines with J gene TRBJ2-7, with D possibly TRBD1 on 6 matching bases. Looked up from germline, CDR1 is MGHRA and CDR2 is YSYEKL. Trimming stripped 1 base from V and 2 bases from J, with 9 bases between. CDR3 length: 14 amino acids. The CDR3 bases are TGCGCCAGCAGCCAAGCTTACAGGGCCTACGAGCAGTACTTC. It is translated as CASSQAYRAYEQYF.

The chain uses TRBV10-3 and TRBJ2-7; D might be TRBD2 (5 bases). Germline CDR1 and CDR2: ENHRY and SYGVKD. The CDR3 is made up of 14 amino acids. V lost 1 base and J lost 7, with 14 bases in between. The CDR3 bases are TGTGCCATCAGTGAGTACGGGGTTACTGGGGAGCAGTACTTC. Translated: CAISEYGVTGEQYF.

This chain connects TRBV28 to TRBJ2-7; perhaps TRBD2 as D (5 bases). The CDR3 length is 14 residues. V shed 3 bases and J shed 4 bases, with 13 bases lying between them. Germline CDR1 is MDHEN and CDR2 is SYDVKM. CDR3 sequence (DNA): TGTGCCAGCAGTTTGGTCCGGGAACCGTACGAGCAGTACTTC. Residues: CASSLVREPYEQYF.

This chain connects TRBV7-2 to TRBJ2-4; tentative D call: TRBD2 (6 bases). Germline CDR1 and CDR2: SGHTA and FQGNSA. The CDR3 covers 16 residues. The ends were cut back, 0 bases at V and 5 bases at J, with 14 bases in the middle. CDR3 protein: CASSLALTGAENIQYF. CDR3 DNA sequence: TGTGCCAGCAGCTTAGCTCTAACGGGAGCGGAAAACATTCAGTACTTC.

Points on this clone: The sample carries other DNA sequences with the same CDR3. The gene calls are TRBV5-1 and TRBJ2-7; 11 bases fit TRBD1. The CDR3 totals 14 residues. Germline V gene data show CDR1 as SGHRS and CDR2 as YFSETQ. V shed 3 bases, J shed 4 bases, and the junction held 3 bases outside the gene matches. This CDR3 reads CASSWGQGGYEQYF. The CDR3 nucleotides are TGCGCCAGCAGCTGGGGACAGGGGGGATACGAGCAGTACTTC. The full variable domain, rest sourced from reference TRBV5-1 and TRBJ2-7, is KAGVTQTPRYLIKTRGQQVTLSCSPISGHRSVSWYQQTPGQGLQFLFEYFSETQRNKGNFPGRFSGRQFSNSRSEMNVSTLELGDSALYLCASSWGQGGYEQYFGPGTRLTVT.

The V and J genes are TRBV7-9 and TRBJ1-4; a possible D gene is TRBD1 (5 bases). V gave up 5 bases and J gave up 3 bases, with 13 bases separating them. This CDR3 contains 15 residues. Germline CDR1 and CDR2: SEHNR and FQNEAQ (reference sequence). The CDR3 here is CASSPLPGANEKLFF. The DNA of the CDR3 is TGTGCCAGCAGCCCGCTTCCGGGGGCTAATGAAAAACTGTTTTTT.

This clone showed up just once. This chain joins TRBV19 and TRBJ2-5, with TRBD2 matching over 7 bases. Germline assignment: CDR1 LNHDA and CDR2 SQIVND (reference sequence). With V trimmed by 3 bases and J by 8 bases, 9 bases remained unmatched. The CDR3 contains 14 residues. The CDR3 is CASSMGEGFGTQYF. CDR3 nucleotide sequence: TGTGCCAGTAGTATGGGGGAGGGGTTTGGTACCCAGTACTTC.

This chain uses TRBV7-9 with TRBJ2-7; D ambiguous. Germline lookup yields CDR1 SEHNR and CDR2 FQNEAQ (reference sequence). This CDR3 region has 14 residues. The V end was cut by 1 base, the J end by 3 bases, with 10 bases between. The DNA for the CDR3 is TGTGCCAGCAGCTTAGAGGTGGCGCGCTACGAGCAGTACTTC. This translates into CASSLEVARYEQYF.

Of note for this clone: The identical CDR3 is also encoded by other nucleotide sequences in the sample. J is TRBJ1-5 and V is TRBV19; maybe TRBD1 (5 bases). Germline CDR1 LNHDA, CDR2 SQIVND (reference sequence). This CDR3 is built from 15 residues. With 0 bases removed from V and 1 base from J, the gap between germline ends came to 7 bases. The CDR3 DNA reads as TGTGCCAGTAGTATAGACAGGGAGAGCAATCAGCCCCAGCATTTT. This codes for CASSIDRESNQPQHF.

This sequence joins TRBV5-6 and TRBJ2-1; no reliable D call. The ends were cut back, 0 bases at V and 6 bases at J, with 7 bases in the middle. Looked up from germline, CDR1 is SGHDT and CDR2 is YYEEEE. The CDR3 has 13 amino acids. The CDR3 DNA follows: TGTGCCAGCAGCTTGGTCCTGGGCAATGAGCAGTTCTTC. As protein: CASSLVLGNEQFF.

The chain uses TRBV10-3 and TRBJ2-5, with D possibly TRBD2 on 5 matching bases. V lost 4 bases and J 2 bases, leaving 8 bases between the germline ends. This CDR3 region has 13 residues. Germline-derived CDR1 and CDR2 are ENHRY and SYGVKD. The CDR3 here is CAISVSGQETQYF. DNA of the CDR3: TGTGCCATCAGTGTGAGCGGACAAGAGACCCAGTACTTC.

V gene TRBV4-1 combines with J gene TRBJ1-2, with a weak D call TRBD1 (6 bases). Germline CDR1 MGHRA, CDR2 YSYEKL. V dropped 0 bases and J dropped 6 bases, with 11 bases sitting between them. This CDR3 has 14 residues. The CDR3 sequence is CASSQDRGADGYTF. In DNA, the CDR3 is TGCGCCAGCAGCCAAGATAGGGGGGCGGATGGCTACACCTTC.

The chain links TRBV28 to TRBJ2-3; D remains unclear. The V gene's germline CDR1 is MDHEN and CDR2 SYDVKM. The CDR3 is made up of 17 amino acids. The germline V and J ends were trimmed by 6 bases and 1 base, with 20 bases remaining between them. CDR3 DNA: TGTGCCAGCAGCCACCAGACCGTTGGAGAGGGCACAGATACGCAGTATTTT. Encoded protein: CASSHQTVGEGTDTQYF.

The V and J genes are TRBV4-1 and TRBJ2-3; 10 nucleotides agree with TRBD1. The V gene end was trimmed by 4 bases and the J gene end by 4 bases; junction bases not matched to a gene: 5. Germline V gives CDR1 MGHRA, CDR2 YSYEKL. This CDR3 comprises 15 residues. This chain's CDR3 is CASSPRQGAADTQYF. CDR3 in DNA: TGCGCCAGCAGCCCTCGACAGGGGGCTGCAGATACGCAGTATTTT.